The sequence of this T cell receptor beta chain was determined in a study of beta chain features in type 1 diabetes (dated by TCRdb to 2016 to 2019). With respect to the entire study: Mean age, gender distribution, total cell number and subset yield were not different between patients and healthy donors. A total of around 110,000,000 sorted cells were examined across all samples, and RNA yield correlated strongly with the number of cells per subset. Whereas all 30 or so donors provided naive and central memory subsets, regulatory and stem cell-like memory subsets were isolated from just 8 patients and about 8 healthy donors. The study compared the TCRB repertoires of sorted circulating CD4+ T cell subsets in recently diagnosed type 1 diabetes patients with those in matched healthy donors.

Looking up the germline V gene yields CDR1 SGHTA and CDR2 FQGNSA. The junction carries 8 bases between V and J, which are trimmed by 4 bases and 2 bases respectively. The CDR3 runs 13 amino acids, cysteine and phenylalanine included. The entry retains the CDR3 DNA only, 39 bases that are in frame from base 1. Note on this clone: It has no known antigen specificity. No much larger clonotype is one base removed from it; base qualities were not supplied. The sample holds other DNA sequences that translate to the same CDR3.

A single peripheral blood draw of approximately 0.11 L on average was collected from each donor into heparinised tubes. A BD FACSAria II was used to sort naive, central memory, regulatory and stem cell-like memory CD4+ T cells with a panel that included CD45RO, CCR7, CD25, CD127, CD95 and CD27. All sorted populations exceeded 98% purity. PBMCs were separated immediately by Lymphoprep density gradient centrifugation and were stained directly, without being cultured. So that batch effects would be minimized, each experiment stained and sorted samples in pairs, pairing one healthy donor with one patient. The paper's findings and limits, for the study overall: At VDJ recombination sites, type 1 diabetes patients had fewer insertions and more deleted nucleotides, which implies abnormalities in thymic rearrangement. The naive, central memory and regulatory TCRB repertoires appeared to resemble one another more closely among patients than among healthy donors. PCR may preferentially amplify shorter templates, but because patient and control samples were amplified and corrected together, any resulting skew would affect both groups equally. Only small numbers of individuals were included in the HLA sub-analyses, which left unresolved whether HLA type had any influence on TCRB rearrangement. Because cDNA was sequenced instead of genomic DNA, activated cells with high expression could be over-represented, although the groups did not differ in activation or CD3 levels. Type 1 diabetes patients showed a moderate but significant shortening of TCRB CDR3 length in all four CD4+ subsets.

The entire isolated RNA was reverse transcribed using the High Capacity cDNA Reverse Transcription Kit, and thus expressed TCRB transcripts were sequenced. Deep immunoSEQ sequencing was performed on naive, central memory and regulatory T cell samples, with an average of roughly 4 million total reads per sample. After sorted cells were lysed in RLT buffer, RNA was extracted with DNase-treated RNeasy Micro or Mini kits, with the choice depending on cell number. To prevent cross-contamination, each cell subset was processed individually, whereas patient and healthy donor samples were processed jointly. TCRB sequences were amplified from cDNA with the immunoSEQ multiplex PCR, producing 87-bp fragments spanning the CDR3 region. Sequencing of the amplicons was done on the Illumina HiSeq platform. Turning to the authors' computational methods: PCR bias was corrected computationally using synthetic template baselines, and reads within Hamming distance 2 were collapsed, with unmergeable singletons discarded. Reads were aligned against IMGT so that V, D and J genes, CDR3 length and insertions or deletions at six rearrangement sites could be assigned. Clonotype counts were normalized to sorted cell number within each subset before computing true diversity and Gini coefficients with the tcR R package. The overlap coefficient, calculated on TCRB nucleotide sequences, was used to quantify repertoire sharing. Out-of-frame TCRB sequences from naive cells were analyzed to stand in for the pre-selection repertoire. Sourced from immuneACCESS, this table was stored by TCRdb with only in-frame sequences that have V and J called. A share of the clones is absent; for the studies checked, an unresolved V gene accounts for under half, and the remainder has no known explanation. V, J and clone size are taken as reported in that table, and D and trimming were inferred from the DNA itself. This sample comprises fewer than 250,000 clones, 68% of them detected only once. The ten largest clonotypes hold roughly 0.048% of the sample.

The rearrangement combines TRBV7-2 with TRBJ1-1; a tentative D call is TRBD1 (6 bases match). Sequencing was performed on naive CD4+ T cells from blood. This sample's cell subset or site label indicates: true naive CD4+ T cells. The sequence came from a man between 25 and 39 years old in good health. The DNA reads TGTGCCAGCAGCTCACAGGGTAACACTGAAGCTTTCTTT. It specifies CASSSQGNTEAFF.